The 5 T cell receptor beta chains listed next were all sequenced from one sample in a study of shared clonotypes between healthy human individuals. Terminally differentiated effector memory CD45RA+ cells were excluded from the naive CD8 cells, which were CD45RO-negative and positively selected for CCR7. The data were produced by immunoSEQ multiplex PCR, yet TCRdb's version contains in-frame clones alone and is incomplete. The repertoire has about 2,200,000 clones, 90% to 95% of them found once; the top ten carry 1.7%. The sequenced sample was naive CD8+ T cells from PBMCs. The receptors were gathered from a man between 18 and 35 years old in good health. Some clones in this sample may be carry-over from other donors' samples.

The chain joins TRBV6-6 to TRBJ1-1, with no clear D. Germline CDR1 reads MNHNY; CDR2 reads SVGAGI (reference sequence). This CDR3 is 16 amino acids long. V was cut by 5 bases and J by 1 base, with 17 bases left in between. The CDR3, as DNA: TGTGCCAGCAGTCCCCGCAAGGCAGTGGGGAACACTGAAGCTTTCTTT. Residues: CASSPRKAVGNTEAFF.

The rearrangement links TRBV11-2 to TRBJ1-1; the match to TRBD1 covers 11 bases. The V and J ends lost 5 bases and 6 bases, in that order; junction bases with no gene match: 8. Germline values: CDR1 SGHAT, CDR2 FQNNGV. The CDR3 covers 15 residues. The CDR3 spells CASSPWTGGISEAFF. CDR3 sequence (DNA): TGTGCCAGCAGCCCCTGGACAGGGGGCATCTCTGAAGCTTTCTTT.

This rearrangement joins TRBV28 to TRBJ2-2; 8 positions match TRBD1. Germline CDR1 is MDHEN and CDR2 is SYDVKM. The CDR3 consists of 15 residues. Losses at the gene ends were 9 bases for V and 1 base for J; bases not matched to a gene: 7. The CDR3 DNA follows: TGTGCCAGGACCTCTGGGACAGGGAACACCGGGGAGCTGTTTTTT. It is translated as CARTSGTGNTGELFF.

The genes are TRBV27 and TRBJ1-1; D uncertain. Germline values: CDR1 MNHEY, CDR2 SMNVEV (reference sequence). Trimming cost V 3 bases and J 6 bases, with 11 bases left between them. The CDR3 length is 13 residues. The CDR3 here is CASSFTRVAEAFF. CDR3 coding DNA: TGTGCCAGCAGTTTTACTCGCGTAGCTGAAGCTTTCTTT.

The chain recombines TRBV27 with TRBJ2-7; 11 bases agree with TRBD1. The V gene end was trimmed by 7 bases and the J gene end by 0 bases; junction bases not matched to a gene: 17. CDR3 length: 19 residues. The germline V gene has CDR1 MNHEY and CDR2 SMNVEV (reference sequence). The CDR3 DNA is TGTGCCAGCACCCAAACGGACAGGGGGCTCCTTTTTAGCTCCTACGAGCAGTACTTC. Protein: CASTQTDRGLLFSSYEQYF.